Listed here is a single T cell receptor beta chain. The repertoire was sequenced with immunoSEQ multiplex PCR; TCRdb's copy has only in-frame clones and lacks some. Of more than 45,000 clones listed, 84% were seen once; the top ten hold roughly 4.2%. This entry belongs to a study of OX40 agonist ivuxolimab in advanced cancers. This CDR3 has 13 residues. V was trimmed by 3 bases and J by 6 bases, leaving 12 bases between them. Germline lookup yields CDR1 SQVTM and CDR2 ANQGSEA. The receptor was isolated from an adult with an advanced solid tumor such as melanoma, head and neck, liver or kidney cancer. This sample comprised CD4+ or CD8+ T cells sorted from blood, obtained in a trial of the OX40 agonist ivuxolimab. The chain is built from TRBV29-1 and TRBJ2-1; D possibly matches TRBD1 or TRBD2 (6 bases each). Written as DNA, the CDR3 is TGCAGCGTTGAGACGGGGGCGATCAATGAGCAGTTCTTC. Its protein is CSVETGAINEQFF.